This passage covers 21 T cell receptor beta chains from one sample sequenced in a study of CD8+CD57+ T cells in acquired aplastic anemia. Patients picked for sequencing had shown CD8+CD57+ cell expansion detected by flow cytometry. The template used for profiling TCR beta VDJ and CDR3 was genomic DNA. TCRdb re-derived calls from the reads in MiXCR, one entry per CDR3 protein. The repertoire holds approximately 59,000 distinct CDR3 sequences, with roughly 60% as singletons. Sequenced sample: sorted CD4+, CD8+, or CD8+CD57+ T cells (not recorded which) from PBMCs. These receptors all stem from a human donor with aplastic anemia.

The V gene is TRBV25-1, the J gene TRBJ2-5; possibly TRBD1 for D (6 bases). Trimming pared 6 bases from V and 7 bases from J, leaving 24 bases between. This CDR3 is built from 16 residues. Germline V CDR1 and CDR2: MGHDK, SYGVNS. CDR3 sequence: CASSATGKDQGWTQYF. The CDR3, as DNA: TGTGCCAGCAGCGCAACTGGGAAGGACCAGGGGTGGACCCAGTACTTC.

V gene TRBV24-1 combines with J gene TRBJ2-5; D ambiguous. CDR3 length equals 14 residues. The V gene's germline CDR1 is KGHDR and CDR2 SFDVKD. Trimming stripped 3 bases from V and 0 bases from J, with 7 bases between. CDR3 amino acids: CATSDRQYQETQYF. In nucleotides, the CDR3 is TGTGCCACCAGTGATAGACAATACCAAGAGACCCAGTACTTC.

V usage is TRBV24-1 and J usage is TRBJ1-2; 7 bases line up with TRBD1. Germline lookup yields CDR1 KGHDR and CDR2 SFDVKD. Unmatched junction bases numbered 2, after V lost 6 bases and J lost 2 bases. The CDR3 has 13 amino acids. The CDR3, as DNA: TGTGCCACCAGTAGACAGGGAAACTATGGCTACACCTTC. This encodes CATSRQGNYGYTF.

The CDR3 sequence is CAISASVQETQYF. The CDR3 region has the DNA TGTGCCATCAGCGCATCGGTCCAAGAGACCCAGTACTTC. J is TRBJ2-5 and V is TRBV10-3; D call uncertain. Trimming shortened V by 6 bases and J by 1 base, and 9 bases separated the two germline ends. There are 13 residues in the CDR3. The germline V gene has CDR1 ENHRY and CDR2 SYGVKD.

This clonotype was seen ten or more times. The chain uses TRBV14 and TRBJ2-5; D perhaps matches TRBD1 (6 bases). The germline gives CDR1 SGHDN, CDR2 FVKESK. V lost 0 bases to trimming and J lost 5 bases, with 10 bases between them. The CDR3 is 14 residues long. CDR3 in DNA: TGTGCCAGCAGCCAAGATCCAGGGGTCGAGACCCAGTACTTC. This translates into CASSQDPGVETQYF.

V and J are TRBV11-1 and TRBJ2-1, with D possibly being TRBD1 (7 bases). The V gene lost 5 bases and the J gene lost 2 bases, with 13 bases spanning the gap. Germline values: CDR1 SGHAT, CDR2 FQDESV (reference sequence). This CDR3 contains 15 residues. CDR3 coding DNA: TGTGCCAGCAGCCCCGGAGGGACAGCCTACAATGAGCAGTTCTTC. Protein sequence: CASSPGGTAYNEQFF.

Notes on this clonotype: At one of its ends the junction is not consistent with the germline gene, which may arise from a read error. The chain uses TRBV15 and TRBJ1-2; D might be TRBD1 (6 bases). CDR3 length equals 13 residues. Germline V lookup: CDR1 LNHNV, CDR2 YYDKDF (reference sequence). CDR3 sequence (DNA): TGTGCCACCAGCAGAGATTCCTCAGGGGTCTCCAACTTC. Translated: CATSRDSSGVSNF.

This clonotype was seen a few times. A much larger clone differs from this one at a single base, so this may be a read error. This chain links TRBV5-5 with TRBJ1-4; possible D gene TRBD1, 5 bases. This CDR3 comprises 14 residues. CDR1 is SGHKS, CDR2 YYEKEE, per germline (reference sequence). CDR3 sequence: CASSPTAGEKNLFF. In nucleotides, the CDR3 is TGTGCCAGCAGCCCAACAGCGGGGGAGAAAAACCTGTTTTTT.

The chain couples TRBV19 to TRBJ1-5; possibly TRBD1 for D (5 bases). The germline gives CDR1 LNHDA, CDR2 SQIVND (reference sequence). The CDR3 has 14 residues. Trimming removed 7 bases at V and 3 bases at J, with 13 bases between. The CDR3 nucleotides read TGTGCCAGTAAGGTCTCAGGGTTCAATCAGCCCCAGCATTTT. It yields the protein CASKVSGFNQPQHF.

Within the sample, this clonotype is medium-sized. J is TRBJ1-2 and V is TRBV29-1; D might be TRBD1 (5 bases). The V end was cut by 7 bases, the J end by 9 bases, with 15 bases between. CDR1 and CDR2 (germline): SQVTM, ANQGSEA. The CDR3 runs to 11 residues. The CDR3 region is CSGDRTGRYTF. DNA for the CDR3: TGCAGCGGCGACCGAACAGGCCGCTACACCTTC.

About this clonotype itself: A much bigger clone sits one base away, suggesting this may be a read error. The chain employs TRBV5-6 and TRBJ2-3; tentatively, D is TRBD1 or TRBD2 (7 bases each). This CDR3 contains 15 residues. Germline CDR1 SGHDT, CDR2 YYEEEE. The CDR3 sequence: CAGSPGGQSTDTQYF. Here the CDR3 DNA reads TGTGCCGGCAGCCCGGGGGGACAGAGCACAGATACGCAGTATTTT.

As DNA, the CDR3 is TGTGCCAGCTCACCTTTTGGCTCCTACGAGCAGTACTTC. Amino acids: CASSPFGSYEQYF. The V call is TRBV19, the J call TRBJ2-7; D unclear. This CDR3 comprises 13 residues. Germline CDR1 is LNHDA and CDR2 is SQIVND (reference sequence). V dropped 9 bases and J dropped 0 bases, with 12 bases sitting between them.

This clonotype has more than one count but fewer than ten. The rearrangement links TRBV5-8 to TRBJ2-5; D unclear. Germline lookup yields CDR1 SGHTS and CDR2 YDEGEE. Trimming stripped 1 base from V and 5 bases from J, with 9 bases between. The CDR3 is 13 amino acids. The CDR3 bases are TGTGCCAGCAGCTTGTCTCCCGGGGAGACCCAGTACTTC. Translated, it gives CASSLSPGETQYF.

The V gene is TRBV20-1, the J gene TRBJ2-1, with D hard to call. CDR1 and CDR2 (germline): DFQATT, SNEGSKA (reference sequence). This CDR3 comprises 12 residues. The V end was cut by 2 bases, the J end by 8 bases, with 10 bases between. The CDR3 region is CSARSPVYEQFF. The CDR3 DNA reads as TGCAGTGCTAGATCCCCAGTTTATGAGCAGTTCTTC.

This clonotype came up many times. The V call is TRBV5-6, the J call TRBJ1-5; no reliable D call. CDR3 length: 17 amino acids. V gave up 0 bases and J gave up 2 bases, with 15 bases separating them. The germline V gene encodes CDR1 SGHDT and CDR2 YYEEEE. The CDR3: CASSLAGGGWGNQPQHF. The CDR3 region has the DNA TGTGCCAGCAGCTTGGCGGGCGGAGGGTGGGGCAATCAGCCCCAGCATTTT.

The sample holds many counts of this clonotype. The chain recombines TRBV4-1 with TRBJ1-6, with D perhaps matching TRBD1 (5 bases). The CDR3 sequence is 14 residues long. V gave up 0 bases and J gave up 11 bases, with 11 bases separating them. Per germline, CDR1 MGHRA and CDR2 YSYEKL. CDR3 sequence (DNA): TGCGCCAGCAGCCAAGATCTTGCGGGGGCACCCCTCCACTTT. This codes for CASSQDLAGAPLHF.

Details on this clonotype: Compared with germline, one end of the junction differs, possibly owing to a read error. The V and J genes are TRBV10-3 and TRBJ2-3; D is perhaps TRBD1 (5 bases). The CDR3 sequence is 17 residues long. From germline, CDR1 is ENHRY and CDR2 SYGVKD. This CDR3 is CATSDFYVGAETDTQYF. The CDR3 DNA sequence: TGTGCCACCAGTGATTTCTACGTAGGGGCTGAGACAGATACGCAGTATTTT.

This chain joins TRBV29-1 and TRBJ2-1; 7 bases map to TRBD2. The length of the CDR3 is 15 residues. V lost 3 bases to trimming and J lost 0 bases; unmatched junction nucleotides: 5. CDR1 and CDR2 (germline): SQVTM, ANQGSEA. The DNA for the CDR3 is TGCAGCGTTGATCGGGGACTACTCTCCTACAATGAGCAGTTCTTC. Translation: CSVDRGLLSYNEQFF.

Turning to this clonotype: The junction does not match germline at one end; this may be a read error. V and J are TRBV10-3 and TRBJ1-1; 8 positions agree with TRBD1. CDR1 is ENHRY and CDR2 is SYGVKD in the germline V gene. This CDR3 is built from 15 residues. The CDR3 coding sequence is TGTGCCATCGGTGACCCGGGACAGGTGAACACTGAAGCGTTCTTT. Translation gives CAIGDPGQVNTEAFF.

This CDR3 reads CASSERGYEQYF. The CDR3 bases are TGTGCCAGCAGTGAAAGGGGATACGAGCAGTACTTC. The chain is built from TRBV6-1 and TRBJ2-7; the D gene is possibly TRBD1 (5 bases). V lost 2 bases and J lost 4, with 6 bases in between. CDR1 MNHNS and CDR2 SASEGT come from the germline V gene. The length of the CDR3 is 12 residues.

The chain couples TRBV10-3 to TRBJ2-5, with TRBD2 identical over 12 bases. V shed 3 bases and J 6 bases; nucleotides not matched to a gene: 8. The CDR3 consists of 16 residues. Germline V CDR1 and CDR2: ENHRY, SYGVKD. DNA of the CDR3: TGTGCCATCAGTGACCGGACTAGCGGGGTCGGGAAGACCCAGTACTTC. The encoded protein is CAISDRTSGVGKTQYF.